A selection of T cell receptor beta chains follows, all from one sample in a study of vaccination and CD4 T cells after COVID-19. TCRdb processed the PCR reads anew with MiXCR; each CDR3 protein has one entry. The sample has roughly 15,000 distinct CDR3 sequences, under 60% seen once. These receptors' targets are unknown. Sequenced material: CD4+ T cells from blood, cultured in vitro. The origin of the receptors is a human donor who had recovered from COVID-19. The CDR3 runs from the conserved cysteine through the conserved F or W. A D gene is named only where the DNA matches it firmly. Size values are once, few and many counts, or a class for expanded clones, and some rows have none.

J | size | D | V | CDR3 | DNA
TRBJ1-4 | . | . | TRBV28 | CASGQRNEKLFF | TGTGCCAGCGGTCAACGGAATGAAAAACTGTTTTTT
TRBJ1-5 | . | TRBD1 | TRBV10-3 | CASGQGTQPQHF | TGTGCCTCCGGACAGGGGACTCAGCCCCAGCATTTT
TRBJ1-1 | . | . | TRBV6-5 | CASSYAENTEAFF | TGTGCCAGCAGTTACGCGGAGAACACTGAAGCTTTCTTT
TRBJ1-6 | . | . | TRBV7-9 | CASSLASGHNNSPLHF | TGTGCCAGCAGCTTAGCGTCCGGACATAATAATTCACCCCTCCACTTT
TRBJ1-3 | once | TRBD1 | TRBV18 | CASSPGQGPGNTIYF | TGTGCCAGCTCACCGGGACAGGGCCCTGGAAACACCATATATTTT
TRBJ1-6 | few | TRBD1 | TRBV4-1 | CASSRSDRGNSPLHF | TGCGCCAGCAGCCGATCGGACAGGGGGAACTCACCCCTCCACTTT
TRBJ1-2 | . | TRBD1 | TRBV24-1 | CATSDETGDGYGYTF | TGTGCCACCAGTGACGAGACAGGGGACGGCTATGGCTACACCTTC
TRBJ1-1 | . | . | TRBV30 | CAWRFTGRNTEAFF | TGTGCCTGGAGATTTACAGGGAGGAACACTGAAGCTTTCTTT
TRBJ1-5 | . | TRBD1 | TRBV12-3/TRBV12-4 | CASSASGQGARQPQHF | TGTGCCAGCAGCGCATCGGGACAGGGGGCTCGACAGCCCCAGCATTTT
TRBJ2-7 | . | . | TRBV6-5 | CASSSDLGSRLYEQYF | TGTGCCAGCAGTTCGGACCTCGGGTCTCGGCTCTACGAGCAGTACTTC
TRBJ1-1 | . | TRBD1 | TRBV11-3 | CASSLVWGTGIVNTEAFF | TGTGCCAGCAGCTTAGTATGGGGGACAGGGATAGTAAACACTGAAGCTTTCTTT
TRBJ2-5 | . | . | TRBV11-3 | CASKGGDLSRGTQYF | TGTGCCAGCAAAGGCGGAGACCTTTCAAGAGGGACCCAGTACTTC
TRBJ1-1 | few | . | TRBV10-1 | CASSGGGRENTEAFF | TGCGCCAGCAGTGGAGGGGGTAGGGAGAACACTGAAGCTTTCTTT
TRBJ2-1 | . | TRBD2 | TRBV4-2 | CASSQDLTSGRGEQFF | TGTGCCAGCAGCCAAGATCTGACTAGCGGGAGAGGTGAGCAGTTCTTC
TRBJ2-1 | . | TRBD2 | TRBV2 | CASSGLGRADEQFF | TGTGCCAGCAGTGGCCTGGGGAGGGCTGATGAGCAGTTCTTC
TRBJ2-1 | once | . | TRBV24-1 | CATRGPNEQFF | TGTGCCACCCGAGGACCGAATGAGCAGTTCTTC
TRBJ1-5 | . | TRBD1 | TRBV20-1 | CSARGQGSNQPQHF | TGCAGTGCTAGGGGACAGGGCAGCAATCAGCCCCAGCATTTT
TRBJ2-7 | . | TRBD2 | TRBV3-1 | CASSQDGGGYEQYF | TGTGCCAGCAGCCAAGACGGGGGAGGGTACGAGCAGTACTTC
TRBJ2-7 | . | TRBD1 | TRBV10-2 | CASSDLTGIYEQYF | TGCGCCAGCAGTGACCTGACAGGGATCTACGAGCAGTACTTC
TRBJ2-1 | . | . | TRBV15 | CATSTTRTTLIQQFF | TGTGCCACCAGCACGACGCGGACTACCCTCATCCAGCAGTTCTTC
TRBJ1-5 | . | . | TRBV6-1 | CASTSARSGASQPQHF | TGTGCCAGCACCAGTGCACGGTCAGGGGCTAGTCAGCCCCAGCATTTT
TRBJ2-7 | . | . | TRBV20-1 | CSARDGTSIQGYEQYF | TGCAGTGCTAGAGATGGCACTAGCATTCAGGGCTACGAGCAGTACTTC
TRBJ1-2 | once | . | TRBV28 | CASTSEAYYGYTF | TGTGCCAGCACCTCGGAGGCCTACTATGGCTACACCTTC
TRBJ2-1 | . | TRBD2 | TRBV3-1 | CASSQGGSGEQFF | TGTGCCAGCAGCCAAGGCGGGAGCGGTGAGCAGTTCTTC
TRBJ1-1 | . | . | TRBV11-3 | CASSFGVKGRGTEAFF | TGTGCCAGCAGCTTTGGGGTGAAGGGGAGGGGCACTGAAGCTTTCTTT
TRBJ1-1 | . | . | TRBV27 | CASSLSFGQSNTEAFF | TGTGCCAGCAGTTTAAGTTTCGGGCAGTCGAACACTGAAGCTTTCTTT
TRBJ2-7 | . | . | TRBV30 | CAWRDTTYEQYF | TGTGCCTGGAGGGACACAACCTACGAGCAGTACTTC
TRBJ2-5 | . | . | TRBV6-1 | CASSEGGGSGLGETQYF | TGTGCCAGCTCGGAGGGGGGAGGATCGGGTTTGGGAGAGACCCAGTACTTC
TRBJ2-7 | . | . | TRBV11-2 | CASSLDLMRVYEQYF | TGTGCCAGCAGCTTAGATTTAATGCGAGTTTACGAGCAGTACTTC
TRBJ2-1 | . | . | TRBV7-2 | CASSLAPDYNEQFF | TGTGCCAGCAGCTTAGCCCCGGACTACAATGAGCAGTTCTTC
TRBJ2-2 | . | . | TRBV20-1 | CSARGGLAETGELFF | TGCAGTGCTAGAGGAGGGCTAGCAGAGACCGGGGAGCTGTTTTTT
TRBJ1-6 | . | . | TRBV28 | CASSPGHLDSPLHF | TGTGCCAGCAGTCCCGGACATTTGGATTCACCCCTCCACTTT
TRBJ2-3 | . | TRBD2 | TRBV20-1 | CSAALAGGADTQYF | TGCAGTGCCGCACTAGCGGGAGGGGCAGATACGCAGTATTTT
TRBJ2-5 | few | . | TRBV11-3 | CASSLADSSKETQYF | TGTGCCAGCAGCTTAGCAGACAGTAGCAAGGAGACCCAGTACTTC
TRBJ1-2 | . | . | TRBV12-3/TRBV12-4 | CASSRSDGDGYTF | TGTGCCAGCAGCCGATCGGATGGGGACGGCTACACCTTC
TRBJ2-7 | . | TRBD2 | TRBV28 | CASSPHIIAGADEQYF | TGTGCCAGCAGTCCCCATATAATAGCGGGAGCTGACGAGCAGTACTTC
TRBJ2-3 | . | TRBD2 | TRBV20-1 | CSAPTGGNTDTQYF | TGCAGTGCTCCCACGGGGGGTAACACAGATACGCAGTATTTT
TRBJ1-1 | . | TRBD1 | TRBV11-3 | CASSLETQGTEAFF | TGTGCCAGCAGCTTGGAGACACAGGGGACTGAAGCTTTCTTT
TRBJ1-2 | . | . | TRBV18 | CASSPPAEWAYGYTF | TGTGCCAGCTCACCACCGGCAGAGTGGGCTTATGGCTACACCTTC
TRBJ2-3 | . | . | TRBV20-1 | CSARAADTQYF | TGCAGTGCTAGAGCCGCAGATACGCAGTATTTT
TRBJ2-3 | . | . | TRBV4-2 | CASSQEARLVDTQYF | TGTGCCAGCAGCCAAGAGGCCCGCTTGGTGGATACGCAGTATTTT
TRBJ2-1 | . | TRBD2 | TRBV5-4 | CASSGLAGPSSYNEQFF | TGTGCCAGCAGCGGACTAGCGGGACCAAGCTCCTACAATGAGCAGTTCTTC
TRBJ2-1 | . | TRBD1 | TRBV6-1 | CASRMDRGKNEQFF | TGTGCCAGCAGAATGGACAGGGGGAAGAATGAGCAGTTCTTC
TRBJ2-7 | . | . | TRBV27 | CASSLRPSARKNPYEQYF | TGTGCCAGCAGTCTCCGGCCCTCGGCACGGAAGAATCCCTACGAGCAGTACTTC
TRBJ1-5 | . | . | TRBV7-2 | CASSLDVDQPQHF | TGTGCCAGCAGCTTAGACGTGGACCAGCCCCAGCATTTT
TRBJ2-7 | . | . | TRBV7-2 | CASSLAPPYEQYF | TGTGCCAGCAGCTTAGCCCCCCCATACGAGCAGTACTTC
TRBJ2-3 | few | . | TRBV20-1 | CSAGDRASGTDTQYF | TGCAGTGCTGGAGACAGGGCTAGCGGCACAGATACGCAGTATTTT
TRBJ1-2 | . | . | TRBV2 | CASRGLSDPNYGYTF | TGTGCCAGCAGGGGATTATCCGACCCCAACTATGGCTACACCTTC
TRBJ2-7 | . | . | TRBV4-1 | CASSQENSGPYEQYF | TGCGCCAGCAGCCAAGAGAATAGCGGCCCCTACGAGCAGTACTTC
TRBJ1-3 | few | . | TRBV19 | CASSSGNTIYF | TGTGCCAGTAGCTCTGGAAACACCATATATTTT
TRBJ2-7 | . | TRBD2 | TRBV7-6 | CASSLGQVSGMYEQYF | TGTGCCAGCAGCTTAGGGCAGGTTAGCGGGATGTACGAGCAGTACTTC
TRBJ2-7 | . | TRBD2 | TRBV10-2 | CASSPGGNYEQYF | TGCGCCAGCAGCCCGGGGGGAAACTACGAGCAGTACTTC
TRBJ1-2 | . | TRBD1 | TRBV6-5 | CASKLRSQGALGYTF | TGTGCCAGCAAGTTACGATCGCAGGGGGCGTTAGGCTACACCTTC